The T cell receptor (beta chain) described here comes from a study of T cell responses to AZD1222 COVID-19 vaccine. CDR3 size: 18 residues. From germline, CDR1 is GTSNPN and CDR2 SVGIG (reference sequence). Trimming cost V 0 bases and J 4 bases; bases outside gene matches: 12. The repertoire was sequenced with immunoSEQ multiplex PCR; TCRdb's copy has only in-frame clones and lacks some. The sample lists some 150,000 clones; just over 90% were seen once. Broader study findings: Spike-specific TCR breadth and depth both grew after two AZD1222 doses.

As concerns this clone: Its antigen is not identified.

The TCR was taken from an adult in good health. The chain is built from TRBV30 and TRBJ1-2; 12 bases align to TRBD1. The source was peripheral blood, collected on day 0 of AZD1222 vaccination. The CDR3 sequence is CAWSVKGTGGALSYGYTF. The CDR3 bases are TGTGCCTGGAGTGTTAAGGGGACAGGGGGCGCGTTGAGCTATGGCTACACCTTC. Variable domain in full (rest from reference TRBV30 and TRBJ1-2): SQTIHQWPATLVQPVGSPLSLECTVEGTSNPNLYWYRQAAGRGLQLLFYSVGIGQISSEVPQNLSASRPQDRQFILSSKKLLLSDSGFYLCAWSVKGTGGALSYGYTFGSGTRLTVV.